The clone carrying this T cell receptor (beta chain) has more than one count but fewer than ten. This sample was taken from a study of blood T cell repertoires in COVID-19. Across the study: Samples representing acute and convalescent COVID-19 were sourced from the United States, Italy and Spain. T cells, B-cell-depleted T cells, or PBMCs provided the cDNA or gDNA that served as material.

TCRdb's table, derived via immunoSEQ multiplex PCR, lists solely in-frame clones and lacks some. This table has around 160,000 clones, over 85% appearing once. This TCR was recovered from a man aged 60-69 years with active or convalescent COVID-19. Sequencing used peripheral blood.

The CDR3 DNA is TGTGCCACCAGTGATTCCGACAGGGGGCACGGCTACACCTTC. This codes for CATSDSDRGHGYTF. The chain recombines TRBV24-1 with TRBJ1-2, with 10 nucleotides matching TRBD1. Germline V gene sequence: CDR1 KGHDR, CDR2 SFDVKD. The trim removed 2 bases at V and 8 bases at J, leaving 4 bases unmatched. The CDR3 extends over 14 amino acids.